These 10 T cell receptor beta chains originate from one sample sequenced in a study of PD-L1 blockade in urothelial cancer. TCRdb's copy holds only in-frame clones and misses some; the assay was immunoSEQ multiplex PCR. The sample lists under 90,000 clones; roughly 90% were seen once. Sequenced here: PBMCs, sampled around atezolizumab (anti-PD-L1) treatment. These receptors all stem from a man in his fifties or sixties with urothelial cancer.

The chain is built from TRBV6-4 and TRBJ2-3; D may be TRBD2 (6 bases). Trimming took 9 bases from V and 1 from J, leaving 11 bases between them. Germline V lookup: CDR1 MRHNA, CDR2 SNTAGT. This CDR3 has 13 residues. The CDR3 loop reads CARPGLCTDTQYF. CDR3 bases: TGTGCCAGACCGGGACTTTGCACAGATACGCAGTATTTT.

The J gene is TRBJ1-2, the V gene TRBV30, with 9 bases identical to TRBD1. Germline loops: CDR1 GTSNPN, CDR2 SVGIG (reference sequence). V shed 6 bases and J 7 bases; nucleotides not matched to a gene: 3. CDR3 length: 11 residues. The CDR3 bases are TGTGCCTGTACGACAGGGGGTGGCTACACCTTC. This sequence encodes CACTTGGGYTF.

In its sample, this clone was seen once. The chain employs TRBV9 and TRBJ2-2; 7 bases align to TRBD2. J was trimmed by 1 base and V by 4 bases; bases with no gene match: 7. The CDR3 has 16 residues. Germline V gives CDR1 SGDLS, CDR2 YYNGEE. The CDR3 protein is CASSRGAGENTGELFF. The CDR3 nucleotides are TGTGCCAGCAGCCGCGGGGCGGGGGAGAACACCGGGGAGCTGTTTTTT.

The CDR3 here is CASSLKIAGIYNEQFF. The CDR3 coding sequence is TGTGCCAGCAGCTTAAAAATAGCGGGGATTTACAATGAGCAGTTCTTC. The rearrangement joins TRBV7-2 to TRBJ2-1; TRBD2 aligns across 8 bases. Unmatched junction bases numbered 7, after V lost 2 bases and J lost 4 bases. This CDR3 has 16 residues. CDR1 and CDR2 (germline): SGHTA, FQGNSA.

The chain is built from TRBV28 and TRBJ2-3; 7 positions match TRBD2. Trimming at V came to 8 bases and at J to 2 bases, leaving 10 bases not matched to a gene. The CDR3 runs to 15 residues. Germline V lookup: CDR1 MDHEN, CDR2 SYDVKM. The chain's CDR3 is CASGQLADFTDTQYF. In DNA, the CDR3 is TGTGCCAGCGGGCAGCTAGCGGACTTCACAGATACGCAGTATTTT. Variable domain in full (rest from reference TRBV28 and TRBJ2-3): DVKVTQSSRYLVKRTGEKVFLECVQDMDHENMFWYRQDPGLGLRLIYFSYDVKMKEKGDIPEGYSVSREKKERFSLILESASTNQTSMYLCASGQLADFTDTQYFGPGTRLTVL.

The chain combines TRBV6-1 with TRBJ2-5; 8 bases map to TRBD1. The CDR3 covers 13 residues. J lost 7 bases, V lost 6 bases, and 7 bases had no gene match. Germline-derived CDR1 and CDR2 are MNHNS and SASEGT. The CDR3 sequence: CASRGTGSGTQYF. The DNA of the CDR3 is TGTGCCAGCAGGGGGACAGGCTCGGGGACCCAGTACTTC.

The V and J genes are TRBV11-2 and TRBJ2-7, with 15 nucleotides matching TRBD2. CDR3 size: 18 residues. J lost 2 bases, V lost 2 bases, and 7 bases had no gene match. From germline, CDR1 is SGHAT and CDR2 FQNNGV. The CDR3 here is CASSLYGTSGGRAYEQYF. In nucleotides, the CDR3 is TGTGCCAGCAGCTTATACGGGACTAGCGGGGGGAGGGCCTACGAGCAGTACTTC.

The rearrangement links TRBV19 to TRBJ2-7; 10 bases line up with TRBD2. The V gene end was trimmed by 5 bases and the J gene end by 5 bases; junction bases not matched to a gene: 9. CDR1 and CDR2 (germline): LNHDA, SQIVND (reference sequence). The CDR3 is made up of 15 amino acids. The CDR3 DNA reads as TGTGCCAGTAGTCTTCTAGCGGGAGACCGAGACGAGCAGTACTTC. This sequence encodes CASSLLAGDRDEQYF.

The V call is TRBV11-1, the J call TRBJ2-5; 8 nucleotides agree with TRBD1. V lost 5 bases and J lost 1; bases outside the gene matches: 9. Germline V gene lookup returns CDR1 SGHAT and CDR2 FQDESV (reference sequence). CDR3 length equals 16 residues. The CDR3 nucleotides are TGTGCCAGCAGCCAATTCCGGGACAGGATCCAAGAGACCCAGTACTTC. Protein product: CASSQFRDRIQETQYF.

V is TRBV11-3 and J is TRBJ1-2, with D maybe TRBD1 (5 bases). This CDR3 spans 11 amino acids. CDR1 is SGHNT, CDR2 YENEEA, per germline. V lost 5 bases and J lost 11, with 12 bases in between. The CDR3 reads CASSRIRVYTF. CDR3 in DNA: TGTGCCAGCAGCCGCATCAGGGTTTACACCTTC.